The 12 T cell receptor beta chains below come from one sample, sequenced in a study of T cell responses to AZD1222 COVID-19 vaccine. Assay used: immunoSEQ multiplex PCR; TCRdb lists only in-frame clones, some missing. This repertoire shows about 130,000 clones, about nine tenths found once; its top ten account for 20% to 25%. The input for sequencing was peripheral blood, taken on day 0 of AZD1222 vaccination. The receptors come from an adult in good health.

This clone occurred a few times. The V and J genes are TRBV6-4 and TRBJ2-7; 9 nucleotides match TRBD2. The CDR3 length is 15 residues. The J segment lost 0 bases and the V segment lost 3 bases, leaving 3 bases of the junction unmatched. CDR1 is MRHNA and CDR2 is SNTAGT in the germline V gene. CDR3 in DNA: TGTGCCAGCAGTGAGGTAGCGGGGGTCTCCTACGAGCAGTACTTC. Translating it yields CASSEVAGVSYEQYF.

This clone was seen only once. The chain combines TRBV6-5 with TRBJ2-3; D possibly corresponds to TRBD2 (5 bases). Trimming cost V 7 bases and J 2 bases, with 13 bases left between them. The CDR3 has 14 residues. Germline values: CDR1 MNHEY, CDR2 SVGAGI. The CDR3 region has the DNA TGTGCCAGCACCTGGAGCCGGGACACAGATACGCAGTATTTT. It is translated as CASTWSRDTDTQYF.

The J gene is TRBJ1-2, the V gene TRBV3-1 (or the pseudogene TRBV3-2); TRBD1 matches at 7 bases. This CDR3 contains 17 residues. V shed 4 bases, J shed 3 bases, and the junction held 14 bases outside the gene matches. Germline CDR1 and CDR2: LGHDT and YNNKEL (reference sequence). The CDR3 bases are TGTGCCAGCAGCCCGGCGCCAGGCCGGGGACAGCACTATGGCTACACCTTC. This translates into CASSPAPGRGQHYGYTF.

The chain combines TRBV5-6 with TRBJ2-7; weak D call: TRBD2 (6 bases). CDR1 is SGHDT and CDR2 is YYEEEE in the germline V gene. The CDR3 is 17 residues long. Trimming took off 4 bases at V and 3 bases at J, with 23 bases between the two ends. The CDR3 DNA follows: TGTGCCAGCAGCCCGACCTTATCGGGCGGGGCAAACTACGAGCAGTACTTC. Amino acid sequence: CASSPTLSGGANYEQYF.

J is TRBJ2-7 and V is TRBV6-6, with 14 bases matching TRBD2. Germline V gene lookup returns CDR1 MNHNY and CDR2 SVGAGI (reference sequence). This CDR3 has 18 amino acids. V was clipped by 5 bases and J by 2 bases; unmatched bases: 11. This chain's CDR3 is CASSRRLAGGPVPYEQYF. The CDR3 DNA reads as TGTGCCAGCAGTCGGAGACTAGCGGGGGGGCCGGTTCCCTACGAGCAGTACTTC.

This rearrangement joins TRBV13 to TRBJ1-3; D is ambiguous. CDR1 is PRHDT, CDR2 FYEKMQ, per germline (reference sequence). The V end lost 0 bases, the J end lost 0 bases, and 18 bases lay between the germline ends. CDR3 length: 19 residues. For the CDR3, the DNA is TGTGCCAGCAGCTTAGGGCGGGAGAGCCATCTTTTCTCTGGAAACACCATATATTTT. Translated: CASSLGRESHLFSGNTIYF.

The V call is TRBV5-6, the J call TRBJ1-2, with TRBD1 matching over 7 bases. The CDR3 has 15 residues. CDR1 and CDR2 (germline): SGHDT, YYEEEE. The V gene end was trimmed by 0 bases and the J gene end by 2 bases; junction bases not matched to a gene: 4. The CDR3 sequence: CASSLGTGLNYGYTF. The CDR3 region has the DNA TGTGCCAGCAGCTTGGGGACAGGTCTCAACTATGGCTACACCTTC.

The CDR3 region is CATSRDSGTGDGTQPQHF. For the CDR3, the DNA is TGTGCCACCAGCAGAGATAGTGGGACAGGCGACGGGACTCAGCCCCAGCATTTT. This chain connects TRBV15 to TRBJ1-5; the match to TRBD1 covers 8 bases. The CDR3 contains 18 residues. Germline V CDR1 and CDR2: LNHNV, YYDKDF (reference sequence). With 0 bases clipped from V and 6 bases from J, the junction kept 13 bases outside the gene matches.

This chain links TRBV4-3 with TRBJ1-4; D unresolved. Looked up from germline, CDR1 is LGHNA and CDR2 is YSLEER. The V and J ends lost 3 bases and 4 bases respectively, with 0 bases between them. The CDR3 extends over 11 amino acids. The CDR3 DNA is TGCGCCAGCAGCCATAATGAAAAACTGTTTTTT. This gives the protein CASSHNEKLFF.

This chain links TRBV10-3 with TRBJ1-6; tentative D call: TRBD1 (6 bases). Germline CDR1 and CDR2: ENHRY and SYGVKD. This CDR3 is built from 13 residues. Trimming cost V 7 bases and J 10 bases, with 14 bases left between them. The CDR3, as DNA: TGTGCCATCAACAGGGAAAACGGCTCACCCCTCCACTTT. It codes for CAINRENGSPLHF.

This chain connects TRBV2 to TRBJ1-5, with a weak D call TRBD1 (5 bases). This CDR3 contains 13 residues. Germline CDR1 SNHLY, CDR2 FYNNEI. Trimming cost V 7 bases and J 6 bases, with 13 bases left between them. CDR3 sequence reads: CASTRGDPQPQHF. CDR3 DNA: TGTGCCAGCACCCGGGGGGATCCTCAGCCCCAGCATTTT. The full variable domain, rest sourced from reference TRBV2 and TRBJ1-5, is EPEVTQTPSHQVTQMGQEVILRCVPISNHLYFYWYRQILGQKVEFLVSFYNNEISEKSEIFDDQFSVERPDGSNFTLKIRSTKLEDSAMYFCASTRGDPQPQHFGDGTRLSIL.

V is TRBV7-9 and J is TRBJ1-1, with a tentative D call TRBD1 (5 bases). This CDR3 is 13 amino acids long. Germline loops: CDR1 SEHNR, CDR2 FQNEAQ (reference sequence). Trimming shortened V by 1 base and J by 4 bases, and 7 bases separated the two germline ends. CDR3 sequence reads: CASSLDGTTEAFF. CDR3 in DNA: TGTGCCAGCAGCTTAGACGGGACCACTGAAGCTTTCTTT.